This TCR beta chain was retrieved from a study of OX40 agonist ivuxolimab in advanced cancers. V shed 1 base and J shed 4 bases, with 17 bases lying between them. Germline V gene lookup returns CDR1 SGHRS and CDR2 YFSETQ. CDR3 length: 17 residues. Concerning this clone itself: What it recognizes is unknown.

Study results and limitations: Doses of 0.1 to 3.0 mg/kg were accompanied by clonal expansion of CD4+ and CD8+ blood T cells by week 6. The antigens recognized by the expanded peripheral T cells, that is their antigen specificity, were not determined.

Method: immunoSEQ multiplex PCR; TCRdb's copy keeps in-frame clones and lacks some. The profile covers some 64,000 clones, with roughly 90% appearing a single time and 23% taken by the ten largest. The clonotype was recovered from an adult with an advanced solid tumor such as melanoma, head and neck, liver or kidney cancer. Sequences were derived from CD4+ or CD8+ T cells sorted from blood, sampled in a trial of the OX40 agonist ivuxolimab. The chain is built from TRBV5-1 and TRBJ1-4; the D is unclear. In nucleotides, the CDR3 is TGCGCCAGCAGCTTGAGGACCGGGAGGACCCGTAATGAAAAACTGTTTTTT. Its translation: CASSLRTGRTRNEKLFF.